The 12 T cell receptor beta chains listed next were all sequenced from one sample in a study of CD8 T cells in ankylosing spondylitis. In TCRdb, the 5' RACE reads were re-called with MiXCR into one record per CDR3 protein. The sample yields approximately 46,000 distinct CDR3 sequences, approximately 11% seen once. Sample: blood, either unsorted or a sorted T cell fraction (not recorded which). Receptor source: a male donor with ankylosing spondylitis or in good health (not recorded which).

This clonotype was seen repeatedly, ten times or more. This chain links TRBV5-1 with TRBJ1-1, with no clear D. Germline values: CDR1 SGHRS, CDR2 YFSETQ. Trimming pared 4 bases from V and 8 bases from J, leaving 12 bases between. This CDR3 spans 12 amino acids. The CDR3 DNA reads TGCGCCAGCAGCCCAGATCAGACAGAAGCTTTCTTT. This gives the protein CASSPDQTEAFF.

This clonotype has ten or more counts. At one boundary the junction diverges from the germline segment, which might be a read error. This chain connects TRBV20-1 to TRBJ2-1; 10 nucleotides agree with TRBD1. CDR3 length: 14 residues. CDR1 is DFQATT, CDR2 SNEGSKA, per germline (reference sequence). The CDR3: CSVRQGARFDEQFF. DNA for the CDR3: TGCAGTGTTAGACAGGGGGCGCGTTTCGATGAGCAGTTCTTC.

This clonotype has a count of ten or more. This chain joins TRBV7-9 and TRBJ1-3, with D tentatively TRBD1 (5 bases). The V and J ends lost 2 bases and 0 bases respectively, with 8 bases between them. This CDR3 region has 15 residues. Looked up from germline, CDR1 is SEHNR and CDR2 is FQNEAQ (reference sequence). Here the CDR3 reads CASSLQGVSGNTIYF. The CDR3 region has the DNA TGTGCCAGCAGCTTACAGGGAGTCTCTGGAAACACCATATATTTT. Together with reference TRBV7-9 and TRBJ1-3, the CDR3 gives the full variable domain: DTGVSQNPRHKITKRGQNVTFRCDPISEHNRLYWYRQTLGQGPEFLTYFQNEAQLEKSRLLSDRFSAERPKGSFSTLEIQRTEQGDSAMYLCASSLQGVSGNTIYFGEGSWLTVV.

This clonotype has a count of ten or more. This sequence joins TRBV7-7 and TRBJ2-1; the match to TRBD2 covers 8 bases. With 1 base clipped from V and 6 bases from J, the junction kept 5 bases outside the gene matches. The CDR3 spans 15 residues. Germline values: CDR1 SSHAT, CDR2 FNYEAQ (reference sequence). CDR3 amino acids: CASSLGPREGNEQFF. CDR3 DNA: TGTGCCAGCAGCTTAGGGCCTCGGGAGGGCAATGAGCAGTTCTTC.

This clonotype has at least ten counts. The genes are TRBV5-6 and TRBJ2-7; D unclear. V was cut by 1 base and J by 3 bases, with 8 bases left in between. Germline CDR1 reads SGHDT; CDR2 reads YYEEEE. This CDR3 has 13 amino acids. CDR3 sequence (DNA): TGTGCCAGCAGCTTGCAACAGTTCTACGAGCAGTACTTC. Protein product: CASSLQQFYEQYF.

This clonotype was picked up many times. The chain combines TRBV9 with TRBJ1-1; TRBD1 might be the D (6 bases). Trimming took off 0 bases at V and 1 base at J, with 10 bases between the two ends. Germline V gene data show CDR1 as SGDLS and CDR2 as YYNGEE. The CDR3 is made up of 15 amino acids. The CDR3: CASSVAQGQNTEAFF. CDR3 DNA: TGTGCCAGCAGCGTAGCTCAGGGGCAGAACACTGAAGCTTTCTTT. Drawing the rest from reference TRBV9 and TRBJ1-1, the complete variable domain is DSGVTQTPKHLITATGQRVTLRCSPRSGDLSVYWYQQSLDQGLQFLIQYYNGEERAKGNILERFSAQQFPDLHSELNLSSLELGDSALYFCASSVAQGQNTEAFFGQGTRLTVV.

This clonotype appeared many times. The chain combines TRBV5-1 with TRBJ2-1; D is possibly TRBD1 or TRBD2 (5 bases each). The CDR3 covers 12 residues. CDR1 SGHRS and CDR2 YFSETQ come from the germline V gene. With 4 bases removed from V and 6 bases from J, the gap between germline ends came to 8 bases. CDR3 sequence (DNA): TGCGCCAGCAGCCCCGGGGCCAATGAGCAGTTCTTC. It is translated as CASSPGANEQFF.

This clonotype has more than one count but fewer than ten. The genes are TRBV3-1 and TRBJ2-2, with 9 bases aligning to TRBD1. Germline CDR1 reads LGHDT; CDR2 reads YNNKEL (reference sequence). Unmatched junction bases numbered 3, after V lost 1 base and J lost 6 bases. The CDR3 runs 15 residues. The CDR3 region has the DNA TGTGCCAGCAGCCAAGGGACAGGGGTCTCCGGGGAGCTGTTTTTT. Translating gives CASSQGTGVSGELFF.

This clonotype appeared many times. This rearrangement joins TRBV29-1 to TRBJ2-7; D not resolved. Germline V gives CDR1 SQVTM, CDR2 ANQGSEA. V lost 5 bases and J lost 3, with 8 bases in between. CDR3 length equals 11 residues. The CDR3 region is CSVFEDYEQYF. In nucleotides, the CDR3 is TGCAGCGTTTTTGAGGACTACGAGCAGTACTTC.

This clonotype was seen ten or more times. Sequence at one end of the junction differs from germline and may be a read error. This chain connects TRBV7-8 to TRBJ2-5; a possible D gene is TRBD2 (6 bases). CDR3 size: 15 residues. In germline, CDR1 is SGHVS, CDR2 FQNEAQ. The CDR3 spells CASSLGGVNQETQYF. Written as DNA, the CDR3 is TGTGCCAGCAGCTTAGGGGGGGTGAACCAAGAGACTCAGTACTTC.

This clonotype was detected many times. The genes are TRBV12-3 or TRBV12-4 and TRBJ2-2; TRBD2 matches 9 bases. Losses at the gene ends were 1 base for V and 6 bases for J; bases not matched to a gene: 3. The CDR3 length is 15 residues. The CDR3: CASSLGLAESGELFF. The CDR3 DNA reads TGTGCCAGCAGTTTAGGACTAGCGGAGTCCGGGGAGCTGTTTTTT.

Ten or more counts support this clonotype. This rearrangement joins TRBV7-2 to TRBJ2-7; D is possibly TRBD1 (5 bases). The CDR3 length is 14 residues. Trimming left V 4 bases short and J 3 bases short, with 13 bases between. CDR1 is SGHTA and CDR2 is FQGNSA in the germline V gene. The CDR3 DNA follows: TGTGCCAGCAGCTCCAGGGTTACGGGCTACGAGCAGTACTTC. It translates to CASSSRVTGYEQYF. The full variable domain, its missing parts supplied by reference TRBV7-2 and TRBJ2-7, is GAGVSQSPSNKVTEKGKDVELRCDPISGHTALYWYRQSLGQGLEFLIYFQGNSAPDKSGLPSDRFSAERTGGSVSTLTIQRTQQEDSAVYLCASSSRVTGYEQYFGPGTRLTVT.